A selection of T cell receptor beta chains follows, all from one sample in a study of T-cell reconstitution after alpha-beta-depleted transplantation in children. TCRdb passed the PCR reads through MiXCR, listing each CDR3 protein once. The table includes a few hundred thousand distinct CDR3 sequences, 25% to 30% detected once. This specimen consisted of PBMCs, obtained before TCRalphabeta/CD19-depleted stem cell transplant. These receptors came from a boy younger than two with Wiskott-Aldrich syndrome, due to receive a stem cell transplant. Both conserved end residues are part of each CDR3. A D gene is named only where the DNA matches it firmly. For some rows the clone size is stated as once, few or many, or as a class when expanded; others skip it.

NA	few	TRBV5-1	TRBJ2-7	CASSLDGQGWYEQYF	TGCGCCAGCAGCTTGGATGGGCAGGGGTGGTACGAGCAGTACTTC
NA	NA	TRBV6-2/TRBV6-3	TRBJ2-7	CASSSGGMRYEQYF	TGTGCCAGCAGTTCCGGGGGTATGAGATACGAGCAGTACTTC
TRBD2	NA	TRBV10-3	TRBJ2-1	CATEPKTSAGNEQFF	TGTGCCACCGAACCTAAAACTAGCGCGGGGAATGAGCAGTTCTTC
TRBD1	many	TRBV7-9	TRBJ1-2	CASSSQGNYGYTF	TGTGCCAGCAGTTCACAGGGGAACTATGGCTACACCTTC
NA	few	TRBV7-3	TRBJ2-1	CASSLIPHNEQFF	TGTGCCAGCAGCTTAATTCCTCACAATGAGCAGTTCTTC
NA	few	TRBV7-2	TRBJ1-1	CASSTGGTGENTEAFF	TGTGCCAGCAGCACCGGGGGGACTGGGGAGAACACTGAAGCTTTCTTT
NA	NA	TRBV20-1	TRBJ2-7	CSARGWGPSSYEQYF	TGCAGTGCTAGAGGGTGGGGTCCGAGCTCCTACGAGCAGTACTTC
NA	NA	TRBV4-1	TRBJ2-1	CASSQERGRDDYNEQFF	TGCGCCAGCAGCCAAGAAAGAGGCAGGGACGACTACAATGAGCAGTTCTTC
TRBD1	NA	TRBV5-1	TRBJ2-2	CASSTGQEVVPGELFF	TGCGCCAGCAGCACCGGACAGGAAGTGGTCCCCGGGGAGCTGTTTTTT
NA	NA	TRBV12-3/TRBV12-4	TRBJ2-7	CASSLRTHYEQYF	TGTGCCAGCAGTTTACGGACTCACTACGAGCAGTACTTC
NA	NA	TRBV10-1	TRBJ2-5	CASSEDETQYF	TGCGCCAGCAGTGAAGACGAGACCCAGTACTTC
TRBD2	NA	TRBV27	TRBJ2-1	CASSRKPGLAGGLAVDEQFF	TGTGCCAGCAGTCGAAAACCGGGACTAGCGGGAGGTTTGGCTGTGGATGAGCAGTTCTTC
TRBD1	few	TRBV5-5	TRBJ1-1	CASSLGDRVGTEAFF	TGTGCCAGCAGCTTGGGGGACAGGGTAGGGACTGAAGCTTTCTTT
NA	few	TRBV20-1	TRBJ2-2	CSARGTNVGELFF	TGCAGTGCTAGAGGGACGAACGTGGGGGAGCTGTTTTTT
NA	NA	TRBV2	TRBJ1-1	CASSEQQVTEAFF	TGTGCCAGCAGTGAGCAACAGGTCACTGAAGCTTTCTTT
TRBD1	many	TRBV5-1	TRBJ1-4	CASSLGRQGATNEKLFF	TGCGCCAGCAGCTTGGGCCGACAGGGGGCGACTAATGAAAAACTGTTTTTT
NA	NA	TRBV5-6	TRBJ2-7	CASSNGRPSSYEQYF	TGTGCCAGCAGCAATGGACGACCGAGCTCCTACGAGCAGTACTTC
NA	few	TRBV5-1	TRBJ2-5	CASSLSLAAEQETQYF	TGCGCCAGCAGCTTGTCCCTTGCGGCAGAACAAGAGACCCAGTACTTC
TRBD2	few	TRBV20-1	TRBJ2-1	CSASGSGRFSYNEQFF	TGCAGTGCTAGCGGTAGCGGGAGGTTCTCCTACAATGAGCAGTTCTTC
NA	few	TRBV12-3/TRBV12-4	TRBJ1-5	CASSSHHRAGTNQPQHF	TGTGCCAGCAGCTCGCACCACCGGGCAGGAACAAATCAGCCCCAGCATTTT
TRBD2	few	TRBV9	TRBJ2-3	CASSFREGAPGDTQYF	TGTGCCAGCAGTTTCCGGGAGGGAGCCCCCGGAGATACGCAGTATTTT
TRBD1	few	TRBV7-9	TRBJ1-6	CASSSRQGYNSPLHF	TGTGCCAGCAGTTCACGACAGGGGTATAATTCACCCCTCCACTTT
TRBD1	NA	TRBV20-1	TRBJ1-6	CSARDWDSDRTLHF	TGCAGTGCTAGAGATTGGGACAGTGATCGGACCCTCCACTTT
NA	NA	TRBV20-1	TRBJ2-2	CSASHLTDGTGELFF	TGCAGTGCTAGCCACCTGACAGATGGCACCGGGGAGCTGTTTTTT
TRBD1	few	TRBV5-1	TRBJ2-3	CASSIRTGYSTDTQYF	TGCGCCAGCAGCATCAGGACAGGGTATAGCACAGATACGCAGTATTTT
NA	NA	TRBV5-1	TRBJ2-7	CASSLAGIEGEQYF	TGCGCCAGCAGCTTGGCCGGGATAGAGGGGGAGCAGTACTTC
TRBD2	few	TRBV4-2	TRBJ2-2	CASSQVQTGTSGRMFF	TGTGCCAGCAGCCAAGTCCAAACCGGGACTAGCGGGAGGATGTTTTTT
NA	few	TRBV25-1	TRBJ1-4	CASSESPGNEKLFF	TGTGCCAGCAGTGAATCACCGGGCAATGAAAAACTGTTTTTT
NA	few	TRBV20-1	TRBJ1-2	CSARFVQGGSLNYGYTF	TGCAGTGCTAGGTTCGTCCAGGGCGGCTCCCTTAACTATGGCTACACCTTC
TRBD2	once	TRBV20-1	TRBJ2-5	CSAREIIAGDWETQYF	TGCAGTGCTAGAGAAATAATAGCGGGAGATTGGGAGACCCAGTACTTC
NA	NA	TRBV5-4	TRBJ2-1	CASSLGSGGIYEQFF	TGTGCCAGCAGCTTAGGATCTGGCGGGATTTATGAGCAGTTCTTC
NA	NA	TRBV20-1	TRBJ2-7	CSASPTLQGGEQYF	TGCAGTGCTAGTCCAACCCTCCAGGGGGGCGAGCAGTACTTC
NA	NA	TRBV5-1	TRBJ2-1	CASSLISSLPWEQFF	TGCGCCAGCAGCTTGATATCTAGCCTCCCTTGGGAGCAGTTCTTC
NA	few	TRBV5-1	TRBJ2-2	CASSLIRTGSGTGELFF	TGCGCCAGCAGCTTAATTCGGACAGGTAGCGGTACCGGGGAGCTGTTTTTT
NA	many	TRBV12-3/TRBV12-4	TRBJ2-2	CASRINTGELFF	TGTGCCAGCAGAATCAACACCGGGGAGCTGTTTTTT
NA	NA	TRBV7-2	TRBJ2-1	CASGKTRSSYNEQFF	TGTGCCAGCGGTAAGACTCGGAGCTCCTACAATGAGCAGTTCTTC
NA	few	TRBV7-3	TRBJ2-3	CASSLIGGPITDTQYF	TGTGCCAGCAGCTTAATTGGGGGGCCGATCACAGATACGCAGTATTTT
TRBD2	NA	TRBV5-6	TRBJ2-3	CASSYVTSGSPDTQYF	TGTGCCAGCAGCTACGTTACTAGCGGGAGTCCAGATACGCAGTATTTT
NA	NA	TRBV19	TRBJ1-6	CASSEGFDSPLHF	TGTGCCAGTAGTGAAGGGTTTGATTCACCCCTCCACTTT
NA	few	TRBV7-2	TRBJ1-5	CASSQGRERNQPQHF	TGTGCCAGCAGTCAGGGGAGAGAACGGAATCAGCCCCAGCATTTT
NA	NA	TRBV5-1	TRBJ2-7	CASSILQGYEQYF	TGCGCCAGCAGCATACTACAGGGCTACGAGCAGTACTTC